The clone carrying this T cell receptor beta chain was detected once. Antigen unknown. V was pared by 7 bases and J by 7 bases, with 14 bases of the junction left unmatched. Germline V CDR1 and CDR2: GTSNPN, SVGIG (reference sequence). The CDR3 is made up of 15 amino acids. The sample is drawn from a study of shared clonotypes between healthy human individuals. Study results and limitations: Depth of sequencing was expected to influence donor clonotype sharing.

Sequencing was at deep level. TCRdb keeps only in-frame clones here, not all; method: immunoSEQ multiplex PCR. The table shows 500,000 to 650,000 clones, with roughly 79% occurring only once. Sequencing was carried out using PBMCs. This clonotype was obtained from a woman aged 35 to 49 in good health. Some clones in this sample may be carry-over from other donors' samples. The J gene is TRBJ1-4, the V gene TRBV30, with 8 positions matching TRBD1. The CDR3 coding sequence is TGTGCCTCAAATCCGCGGACAGGGACCGGTGAAAAACTGTTTTTT. Encoded protein: CASNPRTGTGEKLFF.